Presented here are 9 T cell receptor beta chains from one specimen sequenced in a study of read filtering for tumor transcriptome and immune sequencing. The library was built from 400 ng RNA with molecular barcoded adaptors for alpha/delta and beta/gamma chains. TCRdb reprocessed the reads with MiXCR, giving one entry per CDR3 protein. The sample records under 80,000 distinct CDR3 sequences, nearly 20% being singletons. Sample: a population of CD138-negative cells sorted from bone marrow. The receptors here all came from a donor over 35 with multiple myeloma.

In regard to this clonotype: This may come from a read error, since a much larger clone is one base off. The genes are TRBV10-3 and TRBJ1-5; D is unresolved. The CDR3 is made up of 15 amino acids. Germline V lookup: CDR1 ENHRY, CDR2 SYGVKD. CDR3 loop: CAISESIYSNQPQRF. The CDR3 nucleotides are TGTGCCATCAGTGAGTCGATTTATAGCAATCAGCCCCAGCGTTTT.

This clonotype was seen at least ten times. This chain connects TRBV27 to TRBJ2-2, with 13 bases fitting TRBD2. CDR1 is MNHEY and CDR2 is SMNVEV in the germline V gene (reference sequence). The J segment lost 4 bases and the V segment lost 6 bases, leaving 5 bases of the junction unmatched. The CDR3 covers 16 residues. The CDR3 loop reads CASRPGTSGITGELFF. CDR3 nucleotides: TGTGCCAGCAGGCCCGGGACTAGCGGGATCACCGGGGAGCTGTTTTTT.

In regard to this clonotype: No conserved phenylalanine or tryptophan ends this CDR3, so it is likely a read error. The genes are TRBV27 and TRBJ1-1; D is possibly TRBD1 (5 bases). Trimming left V 4 bases short and J 6 bases short, with 15 bases between. CDR1 and CDR2 (germline): MNHEY, SMNVEV (reference sequence). This CDR3 has 14 residues. The CDR3 region has the DNA TGTGCCAGCAGTTCAGCAGGGTTATGGTCTGAAGCTTTCTCT. Its translation is CASSSAGLWSEAFS.

Note on this clonotype: This CDR3 fails to terminate in the conserved phenylalanine or tryptophan, so it likely reflects a read error. J is TRBJ1-2 and V is TRBV29-1, with TRBD1 as a possible D gene (5 bases). Germline loops: CDR1 SQVTM, CDR2 ANQGSEA. The CDR3 totals 13 residues. V lost 4 bases to trimming and J lost 7 bases, with 16 bases between them. CDR3 loop: CSVARARDCGYTL. The DNA for the CDR3 is TGCAGCGTTGCCCGTGCTAGGGACTGTGGCTACACCCTC.

This clonotype was found a few times. A single base separates this from a much larger clone, so it may be a read error. The CDR3 carries no conserved terminal phenylalanine or tryptophan, so it likely arises from a read error. The V gene is TRBV28, the J gene TRBJ1-4; 9 bases line up with TRBD1. Germline loops: CDR1 MDHEN, CDR2 SYDVKM. CDR3 length equals 15 residues. The ends lost 1 base at V and 8 bases at J; junction bases unmatched: 5. The DNA for the CDR3 is TGTGCCAGCAGTTTATCGACAGGGGGGGACGAAAAACTGTTTCTT. Its translation is CASSLSTGGDEKLFL.

In the case of this clonotype: Sequence at one end of the junction differs from germline and may be a read error. V is TRBV10-3 and J is TRBJ2-3; D is uncertain. Germline V lookup: CDR1 ENHRY, CDR2 SYGVKD. CDR3 length equals 11 residues. The CDR3 nucleotides are TGTGCCACCCGTAGTACAGATACTCAGTATTTT. Its translation: CATRSTDTQYF.

This clonotype occurred many times. The chain recombines TRBV10-1 with TRBJ2-5; D not resolved. Trimming stripped 3 bases from V and 5 bases from J, with 10 bases between. Germline V gives CDR1 WNHNN, CDR2 SYGVQD (reference sequence). This CDR3 is built from 13 residues. The CDR3: CASSDEYGETQYF. As DNA, the CDR3 is TGCGCCAGCAGTGACGAGTACGGGGAGACCCAGTACTTC.

This clonotype was seen ten or more times. V is TRBV20-1 and J is TRBJ1-1; no clear D gene. The V gene's germline CDR1 is DFQATT and CDR2 SNEGSKA (reference sequence). The V end was cut by 0 bases, the J end by 11 bases, with 13 bases between. This CDR3 has 12 amino acids. CDR3 nucleotide sequence: TGCAGTGCTAGAGATCAGGAGGGCCGGGCTTTCTTT. Translation: CSARDQEGRAFF.

This clonotype has at least ten counts. This chain uses TRBV4-1 with TRBJ2-7; D perhaps matches TRBD2 (5 bases). V lost 1 base and J lost 5, with 12 bases in between. CDR3 length: 14 amino acids. Germline loops: CDR1 MGHRA, CDR2 YSYEKL. The CDR3 here is CASSQVPRGNEQYF. The CDR3 DNA reads TGCGCCAGCAGCCAAGTCCCCCGGGGAAACGAGCAGTACTTC.